The 17 T cell receptor beta chains given below trace back to one sample, sequenced in a study of breast tumors, draining lymph nodes, adjacent tissues. MiXCR, run by TCRdb on the multiplex PCR reads, gives a single entry per CDR3 protein. The top ten hold approximately 1.5% of the sample, which has fewer than 250,000 distinct CDR3 sequences, approximately 31% seen once. Breast cancer patients provided tissue from their axillary draining lymph nodes. The source material was axillary lymph node tissue. Every receptor here comes from a female donor with breast cancer. Some clones in this sample may be carry-over from other donors' samples.

This clonotype showed up many times. The genes are TRBV20-1 and TRBJ2-5; D is perhaps TRBD1 (5 bases). Trimming took off 0 bases at V and 4 bases at J, with 18 bases between the two ends. Germline-derived CDR1 and CDR2 are DFQATT and SNEGSKA (reference sequence). This CDR3 region has 16 residues. The CDR3 loop reads CSAREDGADSRETQYF. Written as DNA, the CDR3 is TGCAGTGCTAGAGAGGATGGGGCAGACTCCCGAGAGACCCAGTACTTC.

This clonotype appeared many times. The chain carries TRBV12-3 or TRBV12-4 and TRBJ2-1, with TRBD2 matching over 7 bases. The V segment lost 6 bases and the J segment 4 bases; nucleotides outside the gene matches: 9. The CDR3 length is 15 residues. As DNA, the CDR3 is TGTGCCAGCAGCCCTAGCGGAACCTCTTACAATGAGCAGTTCTTC. This gives the protein CASSPSGTSYNEQFF.

V and J are TRBV10-1 and TRBJ2-1; 9 bases line up with TRBD2. CDR3 length: 14 amino acids. Germline V lookup: CDR1 WNHNN, CDR2 SYGVQD (reference sequence). J was trimmed by 8 bases and V by 3 bases; bases with no gene match: 5. CDR3 protein: CASSETGTSHEQFF. CDR3 coding DNA: TGCGCCAGCAGTGAAACCGGGACTAGCCATGAGCAGTTCTTC.

Remarks on this clonotype: Being one base from a much bigger clone, this may be a read error. The chain uses TRBV7-9 and TRBJ2-7; the match to TRBD2 covers 8 bases. This CDR3 has 12 residues. J lost 6 bases, V lost 6 bases, and 4 bases had no gene match. Per the germline V gene, CDR1 is SEHNR and CDR2 is FQNEAQ (reference sequence). The CDR3 sequence is CASSFGTSEQYF. CDR3 in DNA: TGTGCCAGCAGTTTCGGGACTAGCGAGCAGTACTTC.

The table lists this clonotype with many counts. The chain uses TRBV19 and TRBJ2-1; D unresolved. V was shortened by 4 bases and J by 0 bases, with 10 bases between the two germline ends. This CDR3 comprises 15 residues. CDR1 is LNHDA, CDR2 SQIVND, per germline (reference sequence). This CDR3 reads CASSRVRASYNEQFF. The CDR3 nucleotides are TGTGCCAGTAGTAGGGTCCGGGCCTCCTACAATGAGCAGTTCTTC.

This chain connects TRBV7-9 to TRBJ2-2; possibly TRBD2 for D (6 bases). V shed 5 bases and J shed 4 bases, with 11 bases lying between them. The length of the CDR3 is 14 residues. The germline CDR1 and CDR2 sequences are SEHNR and FQNEAQ (reference sequence). This CDR3 is CASSAPGSTGELFF. In DNA form, the CDR3 reads TGTGCCAGCAGCGCACCCGGGAGCACCGGGGAGCTGTTTTTT.

This clonotype showed up many times. The rearrangement uses TRBV30 and TRBJ1-2; TRBD1 is a possible D gene (6 bases). The germline gives CDR1 GTSNPN, CDR2 SVGIG (reference sequence). This CDR3 is built from 12 residues. Trimming removed 4 bases at V and 8 bases at J, with 14 bases between. CDR3 in amino acids: CAWKWGAEGYTF. The CDR3 bases are TGTGCCTGGAAATGGGGGGCAGAGGGCTACACCTTC.

The sample holds a few counts of this clonotype. Given a much more abundant clone one base away, this may be a read error. The chain employs TRBV11-1 and TRBJ2-7; TRBD2 matches 8 bases. From germline, CDR1 is SGHAT and CDR2 FQDESV (reference sequence). V shed 6 bases, J shed 3 bases, and the junction held 10 bases outside the gene matches. The length of the CDR3 is 15 residues. The CDR3 DNA reads as TGTGCCAGCAGGATAGCAGCGGGAGCGATCTACGAGCAGTACTTC. This translates into CASRIAAGAIYEQYF. Looking up the rest from reference TRBV11-1 and TRBJ2-7 gives the full variable domain: EAEVAQSPRYKITEKSQAVAFWCDPISGHATLYWYRQILGQGPELLVQFQDESVVDDSQLPKDRFSAERLKGVDSTLKIQPAELGDSAMYLCASRIAAGAIYEQYFGPGTRLTVT.

Notes on this clonotype: Lacking the conserved final phenylalanine or tryptophan, this CDR3 likely reflects a read error. No DNA is shown, since the ends of the CDR3 on it are uncertain; the CDR3 is the one TCRdb lists. The chain uses TRBV9 and TRBJ2-6; TRBD2, as called in the table, went unchecked against the DNA. The CDR3 numbers 11 amino acids, ends counted. Germline-derived CDR1 and CDR2 are SGDLS and YYNGEE. This chain's CDR3 is CASSPGLSPNT.

The chain links TRBV19 to TRBJ2-5; weak D call: TRBD1 (6 bases). Germline CDR1 reads LNHDA; CDR2 reads SQIVND (reference sequence). Deletions cut 7 bases from V and 5 bases from J, with 23 bases between. The CDR3 consists of 16 residues. The CDR3: CASTKPRTASGETQYF. As DNA, the CDR3 is TGTGCCAGTACGAAACCCAGGACAGCCTCAGGGGAGACCCAGTACTTC.

Many counts were recorded for this clonotype. The gene calls are TRBV30 and TRBJ2-1; D is possibly TRBD2 (5 bases). Germline CDR1 is GTSNPN and CDR2 is SVGIG (reference sequence). There are 13 residues in the CDR3. Trimming left V 3 bases short and J 8 bases short, with 14 bases between. The CDR3 protein is CAWSFGNEHEQFF. CDR3 in DNA: TGTGCCTGGAGCTTCGGGAACGAACATGAGCAGTTCTTC.

Notes on this clonotype: Just one base apart from a much larger clone, this may be a read error. The rearrangement uses TRBV7-2 and TRBJ2-1; 8 nucleotides agree with TRBD2. Germline lookup yields CDR1 SGHTA and CDR2 FQGNSA. V trimming: 5 bases; J trimming: 15 bases; junction bases outside the gene matches: 3. The CDR3 contains 10 residues. The CDR3 reads CASSQRELFF. The CDR3 DNA reads as TGTGCCAGCAGCCAGCGGGAGTTGTTCTTC.

This clonotype was detected many times. The rearrangement uses TRBV19 and TRBJ1-6; D is undetermined. Trimming removed 5 bases from V and 7 bases from J, with 18 bases in between. CDR3 size: 16 residues. CDR1 is LNHDA and CDR2 is SQIVND in the germline V gene (reference sequence). The CDR3, as DNA: TGTGCCAGTAGTCCCACCTCGGCCTTCCAAAATTCACCCCTCCACTTT. Protein: CASSPTSAFQNSPLHF. The entire variable domain, with the rest obtained from reference TRBV19 and TRBJ1-6, is as follows: DGGITQSPKYLFRKEGQNVTLSCEQNLNHDAMYWYRQDPGQGLRLIYYSQIVNDFQKGDIAEGYSVSREKKESFPLTVTSAQKNPTAFYLCASSPTSAFQNSPLHFGNGTRLTVT.

The sample holds a few counts of this clonotype. Since a much larger clone is just one base distant, this may be a read error. J is TRBJ2-1 and V is TRBV30; 12 bases are a match to TRBD2. Germline V gene lookup returns CDR1 GTSNPN and CDR2 SVGIG (reference sequence). The V segment lost 3 bases and the J segment 9 bases; nucleotides outside the gene matches: 6. The CDR3 is 14 amino acids. CDR3 protein: CAWRGLAGISEQFF. The CDR3 DNA sequence: TGTGCCTGGAGAGGACTAGCGGGAATTAGTGAGCAGTTCTTC.

This clonotype was recorded many times. This chain uses TRBV19 with TRBJ1-5; tentative D call: TRBD1 (6 bases). V dropped 5 bases and J dropped 2 bases, with 10 bases sitting between them. CDR3 length equals 14 residues. Germline loops: CDR1 LNHDA, CDR2 SQIVND (reference sequence). CDR3 coding DNA: TGTGCCAGTAGTGGGGCAGGGGGCAATCAGCCCCAGCATTTT. It specifies CASSGAGGNQPQHF. Based on the CDR3 plus reference TRBV19 and TRBJ1-5, the full variable domain is DGGITQSPKYLFRKEGQNVTLSCEQNLNHDAMYWYRQDPGQGLRLIYYSQIVNDFQKGDIAEGYSVSREKKESFPLTVTSAQKNPTAFYLCASSGAGGNQPQHFGDGTRLSIL.

This clonotype came up many times. V and J are TRBV20-1 and TRBJ2-1; 8 bases map to TRBD2. V trimming: 1 base; J trimming: 3 bases; junction bases outside the gene matches: 20. The CDR3 loop spans 20 amino acids. The V gene's germline CDR1 is DFQATT and CDR2 SNEGSKA (reference sequence). The CDR3 nucleotides are TGCAGTGCTAGAGCCGACCCCGGGACTAGAGGGAGAGGTGGCTACAATGAGCAGTTCTTC. Amino acid sequence: CSARADPGTRGRGGYNEQFF.

The sample holds many counts of this clonotype. The rearrangement uses TRBV4-2 and TRBJ2-7, with 8 bases identical to TRBD2. This CDR3 has 15 amino acids. In germline, CDR1 is LGHNA, CDR2 YNFKEQ. The J segment lost 6 bases and the V segment lost 0 bases, leaving 7 bases of the junction unmatched. Here the CDR3 reads CASSQDVSGSGEQYF. The CDR3 nucleotides read TGTGCCAGCAGCCAAGACGTAAGCGGGAGTGGCGAGCAGTACTTC.